The next 21 T cell receptor beta chains were all read from a single sample in a study of blood T cell repertoires in COVID-19. Generated by immunoSEQ multiplex PCR, the TCRdb table keeps only in-frame clones and is missing some. The sample has approximately 200,000 clones, 70% to 90% seen once. Material: PBMCs or T cells enriched from blood (not recorded which). Receptor source: a man between 25 and 39 years old who had recovered from COVID-19.

This sequence joins TRBV3-1 (or the pseudogene TRBV3-2) and TRBJ2-1; 7 positions match TRBD2. Germline CDR1 and CDR2: LGHDT and YNNKEL (reference sequence). The CDR3 totals 16 residues. The J segment lost 7 bases and the V segment lost 3 bases, leaving 12 bases of the junction unmatched. CDR3 nucleotides: TGTGCCAGCAGCCAGATGGGGCGGGGGTGGAAGAATGAGCAGTTCTTC. As protein: CASSQMGRGWKNEQFF.

V usage is TRBV3-1 (or the pseudogene TRBV3-2) and J usage is TRBJ2-5, with 8 positions matching TRBD2. This CDR3 has 14 residues. Germline CDR1 reads LGHDT; CDR2 reads YNNKEL (reference sequence). V trimming: 4 bases; J trimming: 1 base; junction bases outside the gene matches: 2. CDR3: CASSLSGSQETQYF. DNA of the CDR3: TGTGCCAGCAGCCTCAGCGGGAGCCAAGAGACCCAGTACTTC.

The rearrangement links TRBV6-2 or TRBV6-3 to TRBJ2-1; perhaps TRBD1 as D (6 bases). Germline values: CDR1 MNHEY, CDR2 SVGEGT. The CDR3 extends over 16 amino acids. Trimming took off 8 bases at V and 5 bases at J, with 22 bases between the two ends. CDR3 in amino acids: CASCLDRNPRNNEQFF. In DNA, the CDR3 is TGTGCCAGCTGCCTAGACAGGAACCCAAGGAACAATGAGCAGTTCTTC.

The CDR3 bases are TGTGCCAGCAGCGTAGGAACAGGGGCAATAGGAAACACCATATATTTT. Protein: CASSVGTGAIGNTIYF. V usage is TRBV9 and J usage is TRBJ1-3; TRBD1 matches at 7 bases. Trimming removed 0 bases from V and 4 bases from J; junction bases left unmatched: 7. Germline CDR1 SGDLS, CDR2 YYNGEE. This CDR3 is 16 amino acids long.

This chain connects TRBV19 to TRBJ2-7, with D possibly being TRBD2 (5 bases). Germline loops: CDR1 LNHDA, CDR2 SQIVND (reference sequence). CDR3 length: 13 residues. The V and J ends lost 5 bases and 2 bases respectively, with 10 bases between them. The CDR3 loop reads CASSSDGTYEQYF. The CDR3 nucleotides read TGTGCCAGTAGTTCGGACGGGACCTACGAGCAGTACTTC.

V usage is TRBV25-1 and J usage is TRBJ1-1, with 8 nucleotides matching TRBD1. The ends lost 6 bases at V and 10 bases at J; junction bases unmatched: 10. The CDR3 runs 13 residues. Germline CDR1 and CDR2: MGHDK and SYGVNS. The chain's CDR3 is CASSITGGRAAFF. CDR3 sequence (DNA): TGTGCCAGCAGCATAACAGGGGGACGAGCAGCTTTCTTT. Full variable domain (missing parts from reference TRBV25-1 and TRBJ1-1): EADIYQTPRYLVIGTGKKITLECSQTMGHDKMYWYQQDPGMELHLIHYSYGVNSTEKGDLSSESTVSRIRTEHFPLTLESARPSHTSQYLCASSITGGRAAFFGQGTRLTVV.

V and J are TRBV29-1 and TRBJ1-2; weak D call: TRBD1 (5 bases). Germline CDR1 reads SQVTM; CDR2 reads ANQGSEA. Trimming left V 4 bases short and J 4 bases short, with 10 bases between. The CDR3 is made up of 12 amino acids. The CDR3 region has the DNA TGCAGCGTTGGAAGACAGTCCTATGGCTACACCTTC. Protein sequence: CSVGRQSYGYTF. The full variable domain, completed using reference TRBV29-1 and TRBJ1-2, is SAVISQKPSRDICQRGTSLTIQCQVDSQVTMMFWYRQQPGQSLTLIATANQGSEATYESGFVIDKFPISRPNLTFSTLTVSNMSPEDSSIYLCSVGRQSYGYTFGSGTRLTVV.

The chain recombines TRBV2 with TRBJ2-1; weak D call: TRBD2 (7 bases). V shed 11 bases and J shed 7 bases, with 12 bases lying between them. CDR1 and CDR2 from the germline V gene are SNHLY and FYNNEI. The CDR3 has 11 residues. The CDR3 here is CAAGAGNEQFF. The CDR3 region has the DNA TGTGCCGCGGGGGCTGGAAATGAGCAGTTCTTC.

Written as DNA, the CDR3 is TGTGCCAGCAGTTTAATTGGCGGGCTCACAGATACGCAGTATTTT. The encoded protein is CASSLIGGLTDTQYF. The chain links TRBV28 to TRBJ2-3; D might be TRBD2 (5 bases). Trimming removed 2 bases from V and 2 bases from J, with 11 bases in between. This CDR3 is built from 15 residues. CDR1 MDHEN and CDR2 SYDVKM come from the germline V gene.

The chain uses TRBV7-2 and TRBJ2-7, with 8 positions matching TRBD2. Germline CDR1 and CDR2: SGHTA and FQGNSA. The ends lost 6 bases at V and 6 bases at J; junction bases unmatched: 4. The CDR3 sequence is 12 residues long. The DNA for the CDR3 is TGTGCCAGCAGTACCGGGGGGGGCGAGCAGTACTTC. As protein: CASSTGGGEQYF. The whole variable domain, filled in from reference TRBV7-2 and TRBJ2-7, reads GAGVSQSPSNKVTEKGKDVELRCDPISGHTALYWYRQSLGQGLEFLIYFQGNSAPDKSGLPSDRFSAERTGGSVSTLTIQRTQQEDSAVYLCASSTGGGEQYFGPGTRLTVT.

This chain uses TRBV5-6 with TRBJ2-3; TRBD1 agrees at 7 bases. The germline CDR1 and CDR2 sequences are SGHDT and YYEEEE. The CDR3 loop spans 14 amino acids. The V and J ends lost 0 bases and 6 bases, in that order; junction bases with no gene match: 4. This chain's CDR3 is CASSLVGGRDTQYF. The CDR3 nucleotides read TGTGCCAGCAGCTTGGTAGGGGGCAGGGATACGCAGTATTTT.

The genes are TRBV6-4 and TRBJ1-2, with D possibly matching TRBD1 (5 bases). The CDR3 contains 15 residues. Per germline, CDR1 MRHNA and CDR2 SNTAGT. V dropped 2 bases and J dropped 4 bases, with 14 bases sitting between them. The CDR3, as DNA: TGTGCCAGCAGTGACACGCAGGGTGGTGCCTATGGCTACACCTTC. Its protein product is CASSDTQGGAYGYTF.

The chain employs TRBV7-6 and TRBJ2-2; 10 nucleotides align to TRBD2. The CDR3 length is 17 residues. The ends lost 6 bases at V and 6 bases at J; junction bases unmatched: 13. CDR1 and CDR2 (germline): SGHVS, FNYEAQ. The CDR3 sequence: CASSRFNAGTSAGELFF. Here the CDR3 DNA reads TGTGCCAGCAGTAGATTCAACGCCGGGACTAGCGCCGGGGAGCTGTTTTTT.

The chain joins TRBV10-2 to TRBJ2-1, with 11 bases aligning to TRBD2. Per the germline V gene, CDR1 is WSHSY and CDR2 is SAAADI. V shed 0 bases, J shed 13 bases, and the junction held 8 bases outside the gene matches. This CDR3 comprises 15 residues. The chain's CDR3 is CASSESAASGRYQFF. CDR3 coding DNA: TGCGCCAGCAGTGAGTCGGCTGCTAGCGGGAGGTACCAGTTCTTC.

V gene TRBV7-9 combines with J gene TRBJ1-6; TRBD1 agrees at 9 bases. Looked up from germline, CDR1 is SEHNR and CDR2 is FQNEAQ (reference sequence). This CDR3 has 17 residues. The V and J ends lost 1 base and 8 bases, in that order; junction bases with no gene match: 9. This CDR3 is CASSLVLTGGFYSPLHF. The CDR3 nucleotides are TGTGCCAGCAGCTTAGTCCTAACAGGGGGCTTCTATTCACCCCTCCACTTT.

The chain couples TRBV18 to TRBJ2-7, with D possibly TRBD1 on 6 matching bases. This CDR3 is built from 15 residues. In germline, CDR1 is KGHSH, CDR2 LQKENI. V lost 3 bases, J lost 7 bases, and 19 bases lay in between. As DNA, the CDR3 is TGTGCCAGCTCACCCCAGGGACAAGGGCCTTGGGAGCAGTACTTC. Its translation: CASSPQGQGPWEQYF.

The CDR3 loop reads CASSYRGLAGGPWNEQFF. The CDR3 DNA reads as TGTGCCAGCAGTTATAGAGGACTAGCGGGAGGGCCCTGGAATGAGCAGTTCTTC. The chain uses TRBV6-2 or TRBV6-3 and TRBJ2-1; 15 nucleotides line up with TRBD2. Trimming took 3 bases from V and 7 from J; bases not matched to a gene: 10. This CDR3 region has 18 residues. Germline loops: CDR1 MNHEY, CDR2 SVGEGT.

The V call is TRBV4-1, the J call TRBJ1-1; D remains unclear. Germline loops: CDR1 MGHRA, CDR2 YSYEKL. Trimming shortened V by 2 bases and J by 0 bases, and 7 bases separated the two germline ends. The CDR3 contains 14 residues. The CDR3 DNA is TGCGCCAGCAGCCAATTCGAGGTGAACACTGAAGCTTTCTTT. This encodes CASSQFEVNTEAFF.

This chain connects TRBV30 to TRBJ1-6; no clear D. The germline V gene has CDR1 GTSNPN and CDR2 SVGIG (reference sequence). The CDR3 loop spans 11 amino acids. Trimming shortened V by 3 bases and J by 9 bases, and 6 bases separated the two germline ends. CDR3 loop: CAWRMSSPLHF. The CDR3 nucleotides read TGTGCCTGGAGGATGAGTTCACCCCTCCACTTT. Based on the CDR3 plus reference TRBV30 and TRBJ1-6, the full variable domain is SQTIHQWPATLVQPVGSPLSLECTVEGTSNPNLYWYRQAAGRGLQLLFYSVGIGQISSEVPQNLSASRPQDRQFILSSKKLLLSDSGFYLCAWRMSSPLHFGNGTRLTVT.

This chain uses TRBV7-9 with TRBJ1-4; D uncertain. This CDR3 has 14 residues. Germline CDR1 SEHNR, CDR2 FQNEAQ (reference sequence). Trimming removed 3 bases at V and 7 bases at J, with 12 bases between. The CDR3 nucleotides are TGTGCCAGCAGCTTGTGGGGTGGAGGTGAAAAACTGTTTTTT. It encodes CASSLWGGGEKLFF.

The rearrangement joins TRBV19 to TRBJ2-7; the match to TRBD1 covers 8 bases. CDR3 size: 15 residues. Germline CDR1 LNHDA, CDR2 SQIVND (reference sequence). The V and J ends lost 5 bases and 9 bases, in that order; junction bases with no gene match: 15. The CDR3 DNA reads as TGTGCCAGTAGTCAGGGGTCTTCGGGACAGGCTGCGCAGTACTTC. It translates to CASSQGSSGQAAQYF. Supplemented by reference TRBV19 and TRBJ2-7, the full variable domain reads DGGITQSPKYLFRKEGQNVTLSCEQNLNHDAMYWYRQDPGQGLRLIYYSQIVNDFQKGDIAEGYSVSREKKESFPLTVTSAQKNPTAFYLCASSQGSSGQAAQYFGPGTRLTVT.